Detailed here is one T cell receptor beta chain. The antigen remains undetermined. CDR3 length: 19 residues. Primers for the PCR totalled 60 Vbeta and 13 Jbeta. Assay used: immunoSEQ multiplex PCR; TCRdb lists only in-frame clones, some missing. The sample has over 100,000 clones, under 70% seen once. These data are taken from a study of cytomegalovirus exposure and HLA in healthy donors. Findings and caveats of the study: Another analysis was done later, and it associated around 16,000 TCR beta sequences with HLA alleles at 0.05 false discovery rate. One cluster of highly shared sequence variants probably arose as a sequencing artifact. Under in vitro conditions, a few CMV-associated chains were confirmed as specific for CMV antigens.

This sequence originates from a man aged 18 to 30 in good health and CMV-seronegative. The material sequenced was PBMCs. The chain recombines TRBV21-1 with TRBJ1-1. TRBV21-1 is reported as a pseudogene. The CDR3 sequence: CASSKVEISPDVTNTEAFF. The DNA for the CDR3 is TGTGCCAGCAGCAAGGTGGAGATTTCGCCCGATGTTACTAACACTGAAGCTTTCTTT.